The 28 T cell receptor beta chains below were found in one sample sequenced in a study of OX40 agonist ivuxolimab in advanced cancers. Here immunoSEQ multiplex PCR was the method, and the copy in TCRdb shows in-frame clones only, minus some. This sample has some 43,000 clones, with approximately 86% found just once. This sample comprised CD4+ or CD8+ T cells sorted from blood, obtained in a trial of the OX40 agonist ivuxolimab. These TCRs come from an adult with an advanced solid tumor such as melanoma, head and neck, liver or kidney cancer.

The chain joins TRBV28 to TRBJ1-6; possible D gene TRBD1, 6 bases. There are 16 residues in the CDR3. The V and J ends lost 7 bases and 1 base respectively, with 14 bases between them. The V gene's germline CDR1 is MDHEN and CDR2 SYDVKM. The chain's CDR3 is CASTPQQGSYNSPLHF. The CDR3 region has the DNA TGTGCCAGCACTCCCCAACAGGGATCCTATAATTCACCCCTCCACTTT.

The V and J genes are TRBV19 and TRBJ2-1, with no clear D. The ends were cut back, 2 bases at V and 8 bases at J, with 7 bases in the middle. Germline V gives CDR1 LNHDA, CDR2 SQIVND (reference sequence). The CDR3 is made up of 12 amino acids. The CDR3 coding sequence is TGTGCCAGTAGTATAAGGGTCCATGAGCAGTTCTTC. Translating it yields CASSIRVHEQFF. The entire variable domain, with the rest obtained from reference TRBV19 and TRBJ2-1, is as follows: DGGITQSPKYLFRKEGQNVTLSCEQNLNHDAMYWYRQDPGQGLRLIYYSQIVNDFQKGDIAEGYSVSREKKESFPLTVTSAQKNPTAFYLCASSIRVHEQFFGPGTRLTVL.

The gene calls are TRBV5-5 and TRBJ1-1; D not resolved. CDR3 length equals 15 residues. Trimming stripped 0 bases from V and 4 bases from J, with 13 bases between. Germline V gives CDR1 SGHKS, CDR2 YYEKEE (reference sequence). The DNA for the CDR3 is TGTGCCAGCAGCTTGGGTGTGAGCCTCGGCACTGAAGCTTTCTTT. Protein product: CASSLGVSLGTEAFF.

This sequence joins TRBV5-4 and TRBJ2-1; TRBD2 is a possible D gene (6 bases). Trimming shortened V by 1 base and J by 6 bases, and 17 bases separated the two germline ends. CDR1 and CDR2 (germline): SGHNT, YYREEE (reference sequence). The CDR3 is 16 amino acids. This CDR3 reads CASSLWGTGAFNEQFF. CDR3 DNA: TGTGCCAGCAGCTTGTGGGGGACTGGGGCCTTCAATGAGCAGTTCTTC.

The rearrangement links TRBV5-5 to TRBJ2-7, with D possibly being TRBD2 (5 bases). Per the germline V gene, CDR1 is SGHKS and CDR2 is YYEKEE (reference sequence). Trimming took off 2 bases at V and 2 bases at J, with 14 bases between the two ends. The CDR3 spans 15 residues. Here the CDR3 reads CASSFDKGSAYEQYV. The CDR3 DNA is TGTGCCAGCAGCTTCGATAAAGGGAGCGCCTACGAGCAGTACGTC.

The V gene is TRBV28, the J gene TRBJ2-1; D is undetermined. The CDR3 sequence is 15 residues long. V shed 3 bases and J shed 0 bases, with 9 bases lying between them. Germline lookup yields CDR1 MDHEN and CDR2 SYDVKM. The CDR3 loop is CASSFQAPSYNEQFF. The DNA for the CDR3 is TGTGCCAGCAGTTTTCAGGCCCCCTCCTACAATGAGCAGTTCTTC.

The J gene is TRBJ2-3, the V gene TRBV9, with D maybe TRBD1 (5 bases). V gave up 4 bases and J gave up 2 bases, with 14 bases separating them. CDR3 size: 15 residues. The V gene's germline CDR1 is SGDLS and CDR2 YYNGEE. The CDR3 sequence: CASSIEGAYTDTQYF. The CDR3 coding sequence is TGTGCCAGCAGCATCGAAGGGGCTTACACAGATACGCAGTATTTT.

This chain links TRBV5-1 with TRBJ2-5; the match to TRBD2 covers 11 bases. The DNA end favors TRBJ2-7, so the J call may be wrong. Germline V lookup: CDR1 SGHRS, CDR2 YFSETQ. This CDR3 has 15 amino acids. CDR3 region: CASSLATSGAYEQYF. The CDR3 region has the DNA TGCGCCAGCAGCTTGGCGACTAGCGGGGCCTACGAGCAGTACTTC.

This clone was found a few times. The gene calls are TRBV18 and TRBJ1-4; the D is unclear. Looked up from germline, CDR1 is KGHSH and CDR2 is LQKENI. V was clipped by 2 bases and J by 0 bases, with 4 bases between them. CDR3 length equals 14 residues. The CDR3, as DNA: TGTGCCAGCTCACCAGCCGCAACTAATGAAAAACTGTTTTTT. It encodes CASSPAATNEKLFF.

The chain links TRBV19 to TRBJ2-7; TRBD2 aligns across 9 bases. V gave up 3 bases and J gave up 1 base; unmatched junction bases: 4. Germline V lookup: CDR1 LNHDA, CDR2 SQIVND (reference sequence). The CDR3 spans 15 residues. The CDR3 sequence is CASSIRAGGSYEQYF. CDR3 nucleotides: TGTGCCAGTAGTATTCGAGCGGGAGGTTCCTACGAGCAGTACTTC.

The chain's CDR3 is CASSSDGSSYNEQFF. The DNA of the CDR3 is TGTGCCAGCAGTTCGGACGGGAGCTCCTACAATGAGCAGTTCTTC. The V call is TRBV6-6, the J call TRBJ2-1; a possible D gene is TRBD2 (6 bases). V dropped 4 bases and J dropped 0 bases, with 10 bases sitting between them. The CDR3 has 15 amino acids. Germline V lookup: CDR1 MNHNY, CDR2 SVGAGI (reference sequence).

CDR3 amino acids: CASSPRDTGELFF. In nucleotides, the CDR3 is TGTGCCAGCAGCCCCCGGGACACCGGGGAGCTGTTTTTT. The rearrangement links TRBV5-4 to TRBJ2-2; D is unresolved. Germline V gives CDR1 SGHNT, CDR2 YYREEE (reference sequence). V lost 4 bases to trimming and J lost 3 bases, with 7 bases between them. The CDR3 totals 13 residues.

The chain joins TRBV2 to TRBJ1-3, with D possibly being TRBD1 (5 bases). The CDR3 sequence is 14 residues long. Germline lookup yields CDR1 SNHLY and CDR2 FYNNEI. With 1 base removed from V and 5 bases from J, the gap between germline ends came to 9 bases. The DNA of the CDR3 is TGTGCCAGCAGTGAAGGAGCAGGGCGAAACACCATATATTTT. Translating it yields CASSEGAGRNTIYF.

The genes are TRBV30 and TRBJ2-7; D unclear. Looked up from germline, CDR1 is GTSNPN and CDR2 is SVGIG (reference sequence). The V gene lost 0 bases and the J gene lost 2 bases, with 8 bases spanning the gap. This CDR3 has 13 residues. The CDR3 sequence: CAWSVWQTYEQYF. Written as DNA, the CDR3 is TGTGCCTGGAGTGTATGGCAGACCTACGAGCAGTACTTC.

The CDR3 protein is CASSLDGRGGGEQYV. DNA of the CDR3: TGTGCCAGCAGCTTAGATGGCCGAGGGGGGGGCGAGCAGTACGTC. The J gene is TRBJ2-7, the V gene TRBV11-2, with D tentatively TRBD2 (7 bases). The CDR3 sequence is 15 residues long. V lost 0 bases and J 6 bases, leaving 15 bases between the germline ends. Germline V lookup: CDR1 SGHAT, CDR2 FQNNGV.

The chain combines TRBV7-9 with TRBJ1-5; TRBD1 might be the D (5 bases). Trimming took 2 bases from V and 4 from J, leaving 6 bases between them. Germline CDR1 is SEHNR and CDR2 is FQNEAQ (reference sequence). CDR3 length: 13 amino acids. CDR3 protein: CASSLQGNQPQHF. The CDR3 nucleotides read TGTGCCAGCAGCTTACAGGGAAATCAGCCCCAGCATTTT.

V usage is TRBV27 and J usage is TRBJ2-3; possibly TRBD2 for D (5 bases). Germline CDR1 and CDR2: MNHEY and SMNVEV (reference sequence). The germline V and J ends were trimmed by 3 bases and 3 bases, with 10 bases remaining between them. The CDR3 runs to 14 residues. CDR3 in DNA: TGTGCCAGCAGTTTCCGGGCGGGTACAGATACGCAGTATTTT. It codes for CASSFRAGTDTQYF.

The gene calls are TRBV9 and TRBJ2-7, with D possibly being TRBD1 (7 bases). Germline V CDR1 and CDR2: SGDLS, YYNGEE. V was clipped by 0 bases and J by 5 bases, with 15 bases between them. The CDR3 spans 15 residues. In DNA, the CDR3 is TGTGCCAGCAGCGTAGCGGCAGGGGGGTCCCACGAGCAGTACTTC. Protein product: CASSVAAGGSHEQYF.

V usage is TRBV15 and J usage is TRBJ1-2; no clear D. The germline CDR1 and CDR2 sequences are LNHNV and YYDKDF (reference sequence). The CDR3 is 12 residues long. Trimming stripped 0 bases from V and 6 bases from J, with 5 bases between. In DNA form, the CDR3 reads TGTGCCACCAGCAGAGATTCACATGGCTACACCTTC. It encodes CATSRDSHGYTF.

The chain carries TRBV13 and TRBJ2-1; no definite D call. V was trimmed by 0 bases and J by 9 bases, leaving 3 bases between them. Germline CDR1 PRHDT, CDR2 FYEKMQ (reference sequence). The CDR3 totals 11 residues. The CDR3 reads CASSLGGEQFF. For the CDR3, the DNA is TGTGCCAGCAGCTTAGGGGGTGAGCAGTTCTTC.

V and J are TRBV10-3 and TRBJ1-1; tentatively, D is TRBD1 (5 bases). The length of the CDR3 is 14 residues. Germline CDR1 ENHRY, CDR2 SYGVKD. Trimming shortened V by 10 bases and J by 6 bases, and 21 bases separated the two germline ends. Written as DNA, the CDR3 is TGTGCCACCAGAGGTCCCCAGGGTAGAGCTGAAGCTTTCTTT. Residues: CATRGPQGRAEAFF.

This clone was found a few times. The genes are TRBV11-2 and TRBJ1-1, with unresolved D. The CDR3 loop spans 14 amino acids. The ends were cut back, 11 bases at V and 5 bases at J, with 21 bases in the middle. Germline lookup yields CDR1 SGHAT and CDR2 FQNNGV. CDR3 sequence reads: CASKLRGGWTEAFF. In DNA form, the CDR3 reads TGTGCCTCCAAGCTTCGGGGAGGTTGGACTGAAGCTTTCTTT. Drawing the rest from reference TRBV11-2 and TRBJ1-1, the complete variable domain is EAGVAQSPRYKIIEKRQSVAFWCNPISGHATLYWYQQILGQGPKLLIQFQNNGVVDDSQLPKDRFSAERLKGVDSTLKIQPAKLEDSAVYLCASKLRGGWTEAFFGQGTRLTVV.

V and J are TRBV5-4 and TRBJ1-1; 8 bases are shared with TRBD1. The CDR3 consists of 15 residues. Unmatched junction bases numbered 8, after V lost 0 bases and J lost 7 bases. CDR1 and CDR2 from the germline V gene are SGHNT and YYREEE (reference sequence). CDR3 residues: CASSLVGTGTNEAFF. CDR3 DNA: TGTGCCAGCAGCTTGGTGGGGACAGGTACCAATGAAGCTTTCTTT.

This chain joins TRBV9 and TRBJ1-1; D is uncertain. Germline CDR1 SGDLS, CDR2 YYNGEE. Trimming pared 0 bases from V and 3 bases from J, leaving 12 bases between. There are 15 residues in the CDR3. CDR3 amino acids: CASSVDSDGDTEAFF. CDR3 in DNA: TGTGCCAGCAGCGTAGACTCGGACGGGGACACTGAAGCTTTCTTT.

CDR3 sequence: CASSLGGGFAEAFF. CDR3 nucleotide sequence: TGTGCCAGCAGCCTGGGAGGGGGTTTCGCTGAAGCTTTCTTT. The rearrangement joins TRBV7-3 to TRBJ1-1; possibly TRBD1 for D (6 bases). Germline V lookup: CDR1 SGHTA, CDR2 FQGTGA. V was trimmed by 5 bases and J by 6 bases, leaving 16 bases between them. The CDR3 loop spans 14 amino acids.

This clone was detected once. The chain has TRBV27 and TRBJ2-1; 10 bases map to TRBD2. The J segment lost 4 bases and the V segment lost 5 bases, leaving 11 bases of the junction unmatched. The length of the CDR3 is 17 residues. Germline V gene data show CDR1 as MNHEY and CDR2 as SMNVEV (reference sequence). CDR3 bases: TGTGCCAGCAGTCCTTCAGAGCGGGAGGGAATATACAATGAGCAGTTCTTC. It codes for CASSPSEREGIYNEQFF.

The V and J genes are TRBV5-5 and TRBJ2-7; D ambiguous. With 0 bases removed from V and 4 bases from J, the gap between germline ends came to 5 bases. This CDR3 has 12 amino acids. Germline values: CDR1 SGHKS, CDR2 YYEKEE (reference sequence). CDR3 nucleotides: TGTGCCAGCAGCTTGGATTTGTACGAGCAGTACGTC. The encoded protein is CASSLDLYEQYV.

This chain links TRBV11-2 with TRBJ2-1; no clear D. Germline CDR1 and CDR2: SGHAT and FQNNGV. Trimming took off 10 bases at V and 7 bases at J, with 11 bases between the two ends. CDR3 length: 11 residues. The DNA for the CDR3 is TGTGCCACCCAGACTGGGAATGAGCAGTTCTTC. Its protein is CATQTGNEQFF. Variable domain in full (rest from reference TRBV11-2 and TRBJ2-1): EAGVAQSPRYKIIEKRQSVAFWCNPISGHATLYWYQQILGQGPKLLIQFQNNGVVDDSQLPKDRFSAERLKGVDSTLKIQPAKLEDSAVYLCATQTGNEQFFGPGTRLTVL.